This T cell receptor (beta chain) appears in the sequencing data of a study of cytomegalovirus exposure and HLA in healthy donors. Study overall: Previous work identified roughly 120 million unique TCR beta sequences from 150 million to 200 million T cells.

Primers included in the PCR were 60 Vbeta and 13 Jbeta primers. Assay used: immunoSEQ multiplex PCR; TCRdb lists only in-frame clones, some missing. The table has 170,000 or so clones, around four fifths seen once. V lost 8 bases and J 11 bases, leaving 8 bases between the germline ends. The CDR3 consists of 9 residues. Whole-study findings and limits: According to reports, the classifier identified cytomegalovirus status with high specificity and sensitivity. The sole available immune exposure information was CMV serostatus. For most TCR beta V segments, an earlier analysis put the productive rate at about 90% or about 30% of the time.

Worth noting for this clone: Its specificity is unknown.

The origin of this receptor is a woman in her 30s in good health and CMV-seronegative. V usage is TRBV5-3 and J usage is TRBJ1-5; D is uncertain. TRBV5-3 qualifies as an ORF whose function is uncertain. Sequencing input: PBMCs. CDR3 in amino acids: CASTRAQHF. The CDR3 nucleotides read TGTGCCAGCACGAGGGCCCAGCATTTT.